This entry describes one TCR beta chain. Its target is not known. Sequence at one end of the junction differs from germline and may be a read error. The source of the sample is a study of cytomegalovirus exposure and HLA in healthy donors. Regarding the study as a whole: In vitro data verified a few CMV-associated chains as specific for CMV antigens.

Measured with immunoSEQ multiplex PCR; TCRdb has only the in-frame clones, and not every one. The sample has 90,000 to 130,000 clones, around 89% seen once; the top ten hold roughly 1.4%. Sequencing was carried out using PBMCs. This clonotype was sampled from a woman in her thirties in good health and CMV-seropositive.

In nucleotides, the CDR3 is TGCGCCAGCAGCCGACAGAGGGACAGCCGAAACAATGAGCAGTTCTTC. Translation gives CASSRQRDSRNNEQFF. The genes are TRBV11-2 and TRBJ2-1, with 7 bases matching TRBD1. The CDR3 sequence is 16 residues long. Per germline, CDR1 SGHAT and CDR2 FQNNGV. Using reference TRBV11-2 and TRBJ2-1 for the parts outside the CDR3, the full variable domain is EAGVAQSPRYKIIEKRQSVAFWCNPISGHATLYWYQQILGQGPKLLIQFQNNGVVDDSQLPKDRFSAERLKGVDSTLKIQPAKLEDSAVYLCASSRQRDSRNNEQFFGPGTRLTVL.